These T cell receptor beta chains were read from a single sample in a study of PD-L1 blockade in urothelial cancer. Clones were read by immunoSEQ multiplex PCR, and TCRdb kept only the in-frame ones, dropping some. Of about 80,000 clones listed, about 90% are singletons. The sample here was PBMCs, taken around atezolizumab (anti-PD-L1) treatment. These receptors were collected from a woman in her sixties or seventies with urothelial cancer. Both conserved end residues are part of each CDR3. D genes are given only for firm matches. A clone size is listed for some rows: how often the clone was seen (once, few, many), or a class if it is expanded.

cdr3_aa	cdr3_nt	d_call	clone_size	v_call	j_call
CASRPDGTSGNTQYF	TGCGCCAGCAGGCCCGACGGGACTAGCGGGAATACGCAGTATTTT	TRBD2	once	TRBV5-1	TRBJ2-3
CASSKLAVSSYEQYF	TGTGCCAGCAGCAAATTGGCGGTTTCGTCCTACGAGCAGTACTTC	.	.	TRBV21-1	TRBJ2-7
CAWSGEQDQYEQYF	TGTGCCTGGAGTGGAGAACAGGACCAATACGAGCAGTACTTC	.	.	TRBV30	TRBJ2-7
CASSSPGTSQFF	TGTGCCAGCAGCTCCCCCGGGACATCCCAGTTCTTC	.	once	TRBV7-2	TRBJ2-1
CASSSPRATNEKLFF	TGTGCCAGCAGTTCCCCCCGTGCAACTAATGAAAAACTGTTTTTT	.	once	TRBV28	TRBJ1-4
CASSIGGADETQYF	TGCGCCAGCAGCATCGGGGGGGCGGATGAGACCCAGTACTTC	TRBD2	.	TRBV5-1	TRBJ2-5
CASSQDPGGLDYGYTF	TGCGCCAGCAGCCAAGACCCGGGGGGGTTGGACTATGGCTACACCTTC	.	.	TRBV4-3	TRBJ1-2
CASSFRTGTIFYEQYF	TGTGCCAGCAGTTTCCGTACAGGGACCATTTTCTACGAGCAGTACTTC	.	.	TRBV7-3	TRBJ2-7
CASSRQGSRGYTF	TGTGCCAGCAGCCGACAGGGTAGTAGAGGCTACACCTTC	TRBD1	.	TRBV6-1	TRBJ1-2
CATSRLGTGELFF	TGTGCCACCAGCAGACTCGGGACCGGGGAGCTGTTTTTT	.	.	TRBV15	TRBJ2-2
CASSPWASEETQYF	TGTGCCAGCAGCCCGTGGGCTAGCGAAGAGACCCAGTACTTC	.	.	TRBV6-5	TRBJ2-5
CASSPGTLDTDTQYF	TGCGCCAGCAGCCCCGGGACTCTGGACACAGATACGCAGTATTTT	.	.	TRBV5-1	TRBJ2-3
CASSLALRLAGEQYF	TGTGCCAGCAGTTTAGCCCTCCGACTAGCAGGCGAGCAGTACTTC	TRBD2	.	TRBV28	TRBJ2-7
CASSRYTIQYF	TGTGCCAGCAGTCGATACACAATTCAGTACTTC	.	.	TRBV2	TRBJ2-4
CASSSPGAHNEQFF	TGTGCCAGCAGCTCTCCGGGAGCTCACAATGAGCAGTTCTTC	.	.	TRBV7-9	TRBJ2-1
CASSPNRDTVHSGNTIYF	TGCGCCAGCAGCCCCAACAGGGACACGGTTCATTCTGGAAACACCATATATTTT	.	.	TRBV4-1	TRBJ1-3
CASRSQTGSTDTQYF	TGCGCCAGCCGCTCACAGACAGGGAGCACAGATACGCAGTATTTT	TRBD1	.	TRBV5-1	TRBJ2-3
CAISQHSAEADTQYF	TGTGCCATCAGCCAACATAGCGCCGAGGCAGATACGCAGTATTTT	.	.	TRBV10-3	TRBJ2-3
CAISESGATDTQYF	TGTGCCATCAGTGAGTCAGGGGCCACAGATACGCAGTATTTT	.	.	TRBV10-3	TRBJ2-3
CASSLEGQGVSYTF	TGCGCCAGCAGCCTGGAGGGACAGGGAGTTAGCTACACCTTC	TRBD1	.	TRBV5-1	TRBJ1-2
CAWTPGAGVVF	TGTGCCTGGACTCCGGGTGCGGGAGTTGTTTTC	TRBD2	.	TRBV30	TRBJ2-7